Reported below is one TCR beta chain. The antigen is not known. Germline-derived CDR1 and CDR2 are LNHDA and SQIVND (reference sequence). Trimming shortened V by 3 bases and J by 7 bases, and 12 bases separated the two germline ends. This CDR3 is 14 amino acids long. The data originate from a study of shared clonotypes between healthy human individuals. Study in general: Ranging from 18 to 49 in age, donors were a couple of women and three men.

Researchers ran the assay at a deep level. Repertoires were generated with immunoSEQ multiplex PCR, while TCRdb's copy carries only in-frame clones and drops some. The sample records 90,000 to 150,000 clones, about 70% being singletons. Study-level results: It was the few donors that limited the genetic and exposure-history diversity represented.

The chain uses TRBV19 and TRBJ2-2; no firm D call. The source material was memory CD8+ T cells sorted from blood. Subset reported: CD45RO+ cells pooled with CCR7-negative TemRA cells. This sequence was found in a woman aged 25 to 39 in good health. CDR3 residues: CASSMIVGYGELFF. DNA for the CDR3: TGTGCCAGTAGTATGATCGTAGGATACGGGGAGCTGTTTTTT. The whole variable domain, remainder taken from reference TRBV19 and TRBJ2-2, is DGGITQSPKYLFRKEGQNVTLSCEQNLNHDAMYWYRQDPGQGLRLIYYSQIVNDFQKGDIAEGYSVSREKKESFPLTVTSAQKNPTAFYLCASSMIVGYGELFFGEGSRLTVL.